This TCR beta chain stems from a study of T-cell memory formation after mild COVID-19. Across the whole study: Across donors, TCR clusters were largely donor specific. General observations from the study: Memory cells collected pre-infection included some clones that later responded, suggesting cross-reactive memory joined. Clones that contracted from day 15 to 85 were balanced CD4/CD8, while later expanders leaned CD4+. Second-wave clones that peaked on day 37 lacked confirmed SARS-CoV-2 specificity.

From the 5' RACE reads, TCRdb called clonotypes with MiXCR, one entry per CDR3 protein. In the table there are a few hundred thousand distinct CDR3 sequences, 25% to 30% of which are singletons. As for this clonotype: Its target is unknown.

The V and J ends lost 1 base and 1 base respectively, with 11 bases between them. The CDR3 is made up of 15 amino acids. This clonotype was sampled from an adult woman who had mild COVID-19 (a few samples of this study predate the infection). Cell type and time point are not known. The chain links TRBV12-3 or TRBV12-4 to TRBJ2-7; tentatively, D is TRBD2 (6 bases). Material for sequencing was PBMCs or a T cell subset sorted from them (not recorded which). As DNA, the CDR3 is TGTGCCAGCAGTTTAGGGGCGGGGAAATCCTACGAGCAGTACTTC. Its protein is CASSLGAGKSYEQYF.